This T cell receptor beta chain was retrieved from a study of neurological immune-mediated disorders. Template-switch 5'RACE cDNA synthesis added a 10-nucleotide unique molecular identifier. TCRdb itself ran the 5' RACE reads through MiXCR, one entry per CDR3 protein. The top ten clones hold 1.6% of a sample with some 49,000 distinct CDR3 sequences, about a tenth of them seen once. This clonotype was picked up many times. Antigen unknown. Time point: longitudinal time-point 1 (baseline). Individuals who volunteered at a blood bank located in Maryland, USA, made up the group of healthy controls. Study-wide findings and caveats: Multiple sclerosis, the disease with the least TCR clonal expansion, fell below healthy controls, whereas HTLV-1-associated myelopathy showed the most. Among expanded clones, no CDR3 amino acid sequences were shared across subjects, a pattern suggesting private repertoires in all groups.

Per the germline V gene, CDR1 is MNHNS and CDR2 is SASEGT. The CDR3 has 13 amino acids. Deletions cut 5 bases from V and 4 bases from J, with 9 bases between. The chain joins TRBV6-1 to TRBJ2-1; D gene unclear. Sequencing was done on a sample of PBMCs. The TCR originated in a middle-aged woman in good health. CDR3: CASSPVVYNEQFF. Here the CDR3 DNA reads TGTGCCAGCAGTCCTGTAGTTTACAATGAGCAGTTCTTC.